Sequencing of this T cell receptor beta chain was carried out in a study of shared clonotypes between healthy human individuals. The CDR3 length is 13 residues. Germline V CDR1 and CDR2: SQVTM, ANQGSEA. Trimming took off 5 bases at V and 2 bases at J, with 12 bases between the two ends. What was sequenced on ten immunoSEQ deep assay plates was unsorted PBMC DNA. The repertoire was sequenced with immunoSEQ multiplex PCR; TCRdb's copy has only in-frame clones and lacks some. The data contain 550,000 to 600,000 clones, around three quarters of them singletons. About this clone itself: Its antigen is not known.

All the donors were Caucasian adults who lived in Nashville, Tennessee. Study-level points and caveats: There were few donors, and this limited the genetic and exposure-history diversity represented.

The source of this sequence is a woman aged 35 to 49 in good health. Some clones in this sample may be carry-over from other donors' samples. The J gene is TRBJ2-5, the V gene TRBV29-1; D unresolved. The sample comprised PBMCs. This CDR3 is CSVPHGRQETQYF. The CDR3 nucleotides read TGCAGCGTTCCCCACGGCAGGCAAGAGACCCAGTACTTC.